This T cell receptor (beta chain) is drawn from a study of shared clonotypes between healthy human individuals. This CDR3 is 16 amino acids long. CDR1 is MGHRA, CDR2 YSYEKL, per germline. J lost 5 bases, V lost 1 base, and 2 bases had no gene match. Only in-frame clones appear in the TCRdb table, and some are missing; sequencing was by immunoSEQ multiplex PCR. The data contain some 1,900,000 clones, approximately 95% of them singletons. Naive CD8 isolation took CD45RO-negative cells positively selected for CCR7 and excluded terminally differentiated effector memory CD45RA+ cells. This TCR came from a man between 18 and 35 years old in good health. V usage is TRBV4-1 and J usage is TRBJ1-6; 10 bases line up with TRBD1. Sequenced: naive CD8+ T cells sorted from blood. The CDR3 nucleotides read TGCGCCAGCAGCCAAGGGGGACAGGGGAATAATTCACCCCTCCACTTT. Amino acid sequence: CASSQGGQGNNSPLHF.